Listed below are T cell receptor beta chains from one sample, sequenced in a study of human T cells and chemical hapten exposure. MiXCR was run by TCRdb on the RACE reads, yielding one entry per CDR3 protein. The table lists 150,000 to 200,000 distinct CDR3 sequences, roughly 26% of them singletons. The specimen was whole blood, collected in connection with sensitization to the hapten diphenylcyclopropenone (DPC). These receptors were taken from a woman aged 18-30 years with alopecia areata. Some clones in this sample may be carry-over from other donors' samples. The CDR3 runs from the conserved cysteine through the conserved F or W. The order of the fields is D gene, clone size, J gene, V gene, CDR3 DNA, CDR3 protein. The D gene is left open where the match is weak. The size of a clone is reported for some rows only, either as once, few or many, or as a class for expanded clones.

TRBD2	many	TRBJ2-3	TRBV29-1	TGCAGCGTTAGCGGCGGGAGTTCAGATACGCAGTATTTT	CSVSGGSSDTQYF
TRBD2	.	TRBJ2-1	TRBV29-1	TGCAGCGTTGAAAAGACTAGCGGGGGCAATGAGCAGTTCTTC	CSVEKTSGGNEQFF
.	.	TRBJ2-7	TRBV18	TGTGCCAGCTCAAAAGAATTAAACTACGAGCAGTACTTC	CASSKELNYEQYF
.	.	TRBJ1-6	TRBV3-1	TGTGCCAGCAGCCACGGGACATTCTTTTCACCCCTCCACTTT	CASSHGTFFSPLHF
TRBD1	many	TRBJ1-2	TRBV29-1	TGCAGCGCGTCGATGGGGACAGGGGGTAATGGCTACACCTTC	CSASMGTGGNGYTF
.	.	TRBJ1-5	TRBV6-2/TRBV6-3	TGTGCCAGCAGAGGAGGGGCGCGGCAGCCCCAGCATTTT	CASRGGARQPQHF
.	.	TRBJ2-5	TRBV11-2	TGTGCCAGCACCATCTCGGTATACCGAGAGACCCAGTACTTC	CASTISVYRETQYF
.	few	TRBJ1-1	TRBV20-1	TGCAGTGGAGTAGCTGGGGGATCGTCGATGGGCACTGAAGCTTTCTTT	CSGVAGGSSMGTEAFF
TRBD1	.	TRBJ1-2	TRBV7-2	TGTGCCAGCAGCGGTGGACAGGGGGCCTATGGCTACACCTTC	CASSGGQGAYGYTF
TRBD2	.	TRBJ2-7	TRBV6-5	TGTGCCAGCTGGAGCGGGAGGACTTTCGTAACGATCTACGAGCAGTACTTC	CASWSGRTFVTIYEQYF
TRBD2	few	TRBJ2-1	TRBV11-1	TGTGCCAGCAGTCGTAATAGCGGGAGTGGCTACAATGAGCAGTTCTTC	CASSRNSGSGYNEQFF
.	few	TRBJ2-1	TRBV6-2/TRBV6-3	TGTGCCAGCAGTTCCCTGCGCCGGACGGCCCCTAATGAGCAGTTCTTC	CASSSLRRTAPNEQFF
.	few	TRBJ1-1	TRBV5-5	TGTGCCAGCAACTCTCTAGGGAAGGAAGCTTTCTTT	CASNSLGKEAFF
TRBD1	.	TRBJ2-7	TRBV7-8	TGTGCCAGCAGCTTAGGGGGACAGAAGTACGAGCAGTACTTC	CASSLGGQKYEQYF
.	few	TRBJ2-4	TRBV23-1	TGCGCCAGCAGCGATGGGACATTCGGCCAGAAAAACATTCAGTACTTC	CASSDGTFGQKNIQYF
.	few	TRBJ2-1	TRBV7-8	TGTGCCAGCAGGATGATCATTCGGCCCAGCTCCTACAATGAGCAGTTCTTC	CASRMIIRPSSYNEQFF
.	many	TRBJ2-3	TRBV7-2	TGTGCCAGCAGCTTAGGGTTTGGCCATGATACGCAGTATTTT	CASSLGFGHDTQYF
.	.	TRBJ1-4	TRBV29-1	TGCAGCGTGATGATGGGGGAAAAACTGTTTTTT	CSVMMGEKLFF
.	few	TRBJ1-2	TRBV11-2	TGTGCCAGCAGCTCCGGCCCAGGCTACACCTTC	CASSSGPGYTF
.	few	TRBJ1-4	TRBV7-6	TGTGCCAGCAGCTTAGTTGGGCACACTAATGAAAAACTGTTTTTT	CASSLVGHTNEKLFF
TRBD2	.	TRBJ2-5	TRBV11-2	TGTGCCAGCAGCTTAGGGCTAGCGGGAGAAGTGGAGACCCAGTACTTC	CASSLGLAGEVETQYF
.	.	TRBJ2-1	TRBV6-2/TRBV6-3	TGTGCCAGCAGAGACAGACTAGTAGTTCAGTTCTTC	CASRDRLVVQFF
.	few	TRBJ1-1	TRBV5-6	TGTGCCAGCAGCTTGCCAGCGATGAACACTGAAGCTTTCTTT	CASSLPAMNTEAFF
.	.	TRBJ1-4	TRBV9	TGTGCCAGCAGCCCCACGAGACAAGCCCTTGGGGAACTGCTTTTT	CASSPTRQALGELLF
.	many	TRBJ2-5	TRBV7-9	TGTGCCAGCAGCTTATCAGACTACCCATACGAGACCCAGTACTTC	CASSLSDYPYETQYF
TRBD2	.	TRBJ2-2	TRBV11-3	TGTGCCAGCAGCCGAGAGGCGGGAGCCGGGGAGCTGTTTTTT	CASSREAGAGELFF
.	.	TRBJ1-3	TRBV5-6	TGTGCCAGCAGCTTTCTAGACACCATATATTTT	CASSFLDTIYF
.	few	TRBJ2-3	TRBV29-1	TGCAGCGTTGATAGGGTTGCAGATACGCAGTATTTT	CSVDRVADTQYF
.	.	TRBJ1-6	TRBV4-2	TGCGCCAGCAGCCAAGATCGTAATTTTGCCGGGCAGGGGCCTCACCGCTATAATTCACCCCTCCACTTT	CASSQDRNFAGQGPHRYNSPLHF
.	.	TRBJ1-1	TRBV5-5	TGTGCCAGCAGCTTCGGAGGTGAAGCTTTCTTT	CASSFGGEAFF
.	few	TRBJ2-5	TRBV4-1	TGCGCCAGCAGCCAATACCCCGGAGGGGGCGAGACCCAGTACTTC	CASSQYPGGGETQYF
TRBD1	.	TRBJ1-2	TRBV7-2	TGTGCCAGCAGCTCCAGGACAGGGGCATGGGCTAACTATGGCTACACCTTC	CASSSRTGAWANYGYTF